This entry describes one T cell receptor (beta chain). Antigen specificity is unknown. This sample is part of a study of blood T cells in healthy people across ages. The authors ran a second PCR of 7 to 11 cycles using a sample-barcoded 5' primer and a J-beta primer mix. TCRdb analysed the 5' RACE reads with MiXCR anew, one entry per CDR3 protein. The sample gives 900,000 to 950,000 distinct CDR3 sequences, almost 30% of which show up once; more than 8.5% is in the top ten. General observations from the study: Any conclusive comparison of naive versus antigen-experienced cells was prevented by using unsorted PBMCs.

Germline CDR1 and CDR2: LGHNA and YSLEER. CDR3 length equals 14 residues. V was cut by 4 bases and J by 11 bases, with 20 bases left in between. In addition, the sample was reused for a study of T cells of mothers and their children. This second report adds: A few healthy Caucasian mothers served as donors, and their six children did as well. With the M1S primer of the second PCR, sample barcodes and 2-4 random nucleotides were added. It was related mother-child pairs that showed slightly higher overlap than unrelated pairs, without reaching significance.

The rearrangement joins TRBV4-3 to TRBJ2-5, with D tentatively TRBD2 (5 bases). Sequencing input: blood. This clonotype was obtained from a woman between 35 and 50 years old in good health. The CDR3 DNA is TGCGCCAGCAGCCCGTCTCGGACTGTTCACGGGCAGTACTTC. The encoded protein is CASSPSRTVHGQYF.